This T cell receptor beta chain was obtained from a study of OX40 agonist ivuxolimab in advanced cancers. Background on the study: Enrolled patients in dose escalation had cancers that were hepatocellular carcinoma, melanoma, renal cell or head and neck cancer. Findings of the study overall: It was also the case that some nonresponders had low normalized T-cell clonal expansion.

Germline loops: CDR1 SEHNR, CDR2 FQNEAQ (reference sequence). The CDR3 is made up of 17 amino acids. J gave up 2 bases and V 2 bases, and 10 bases lay outside the gene matches. Anyone with autoimmune disease history or systemic immunosuppression was excluded. To note about this clone: Antigen specificity is unknown.

Here immunoSEQ multiplex PCR was the method, and the copy in TCRdb shows in-frame clones only, minus some. The data hold tens of thousands of clones, with roughly 86% observed a single time. V usage is TRBV7-9 and J usage is TRBJ2-5; 8 bases fit TRBD2. This receptor was identified in an adult with an advanced solid tumor such as melanoma, head and neck, liver or kidney cancer. Sequencing used CD4+ or CD8+ T cells sorted from blood, obtained in a trial of the OX40 agonist ivuxolimab. The DNA of the CDR3 is TGTGCCAGCAGCTTAACTGGCGGCGGGAGGTCACAAGAGACCCAGTACTTC. Translated, it gives CASSLTGGGRSQETQYF.